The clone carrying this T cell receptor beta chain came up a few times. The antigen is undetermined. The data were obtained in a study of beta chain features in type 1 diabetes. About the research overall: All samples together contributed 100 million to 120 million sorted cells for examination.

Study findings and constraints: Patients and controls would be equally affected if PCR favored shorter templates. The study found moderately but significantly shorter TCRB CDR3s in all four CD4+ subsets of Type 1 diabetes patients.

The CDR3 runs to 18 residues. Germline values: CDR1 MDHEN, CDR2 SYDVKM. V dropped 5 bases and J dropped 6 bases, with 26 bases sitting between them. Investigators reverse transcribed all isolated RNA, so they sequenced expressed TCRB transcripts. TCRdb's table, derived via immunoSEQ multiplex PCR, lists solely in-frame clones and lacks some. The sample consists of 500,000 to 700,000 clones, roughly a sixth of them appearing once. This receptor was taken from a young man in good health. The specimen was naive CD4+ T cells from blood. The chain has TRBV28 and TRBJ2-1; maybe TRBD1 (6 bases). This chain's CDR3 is CASSPGTLLITRLNEQFF. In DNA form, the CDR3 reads TGTGCCAGCAGTCCTGGGACACTGCTTATCACACGGCTCAATGAGCAGTTCTTC.